The present TCR delta chain was sequenced within a study of gamma-delta T cells after stem cell transplantation. TCRdb called clones anew from the RT-PCR reads with CATT. The table records about 1,700 delta-chain clones, almost 4.5% of them present only once. Germline loops: CDR1 GEAIGNYY, CDR2 EKD. The CDR3 contains 15 residues. There are a few counts of this clone. A read error is the likely source, as a far larger clone sits one nucleotide away. Material: gamma-delta T cells. The receptor's source is a human donor. It is not recorded whose cells these are; they may come from a transplant donor. The chain uses TRDV2 and TRDJ1; D perhaps matches TRDD3 (5 bases). CDR3 loop: CACDILGSYTDKPIF. The CDR3, as DNA: TGTGCCTGTGACATCTTGGGGTCGTACACCGATAAACCCATCTTT.